The following is a T cell receptor beta chain sequence with its context. This sample was included in a study of blood T cell repertoires in COVID-19. Those enrolled in Seattle joined during active infection and were followed longitudinally afterward. Under the authors' procedure: It was from reference gene primer amplification that nucleated cell counts were estimated. Produced via immunoSEQ multiplex PCR; TCRdb's table is partial and in-frame only. V, J and clone size derive from that table, while D and trimming were established from the DNA sequence. Of approximately 260,000 clones in the sample, around 89% were seen once. Sequencing used peripheral blood. The TCR sequence derives from a woman aged 55-75 years with COVID-19, enrolled during active disease.

The CDR3 is CASSLLAGASYNEQFF. CDR3 nucleotide sequence: TGTGCCAGCAGCTTACTAGCGGGAGCCTCCTACAATGAGCAGTTCTTC. The rearrangement links TRBV7-2 to TRBJ2-1; 10 positions match TRBD2. The CDR3 has 16 residues. Germline-derived CDR1 and CDR2 are SGHTA and FQGNSA. V gave up 2 bases and J gave up 0 bases; unmatched junction bases: 1.